This TCR beta chain was sequenced for a study of blood T cell repertoires in COVID-19. Study-level background: PBMCs, B-cell-depleted T cells, or T cells were the source of the cDNA or gDNA that made up the material.

V was cut by 2 bases and J by 5 bases, with 8 bases left in between. This CDR3 is built from 13 residues. Germline values: CDR1 SGHRS, CDR2 YFSETQ. Seattle patients were enrolled while actively infected and followed longitudinally. Here immunoSEQ multiplex PCR was the method, and the copy in TCRdb shows in-frame clones only, minus some. The table has about 240,000 clones, approximately 86% seen once; the top ten hold approximately 10%. The clonotype was recovered from a woman between 50 and 59 years old with COVID-19, enrolled during active disease. The rearrangement joins TRBV5-1 to TRBJ2-1, with a weak D call TRBD2 (5 bases). The material sequenced was peripheral blood. The chain's CDR3 is CASSLPGNNEQFF. In DNA, the CDR3 is TGCGCCAGCAGCTTACCCGGGAACAATGAGCAGTTCTTC. Full variable domain (missing parts from reference TRBV5-1 and TRBJ2-1): KAGVTQTPRYLIKTRGQQVTLSCSPISGHRSVSWYQQTPGQGLQFLFEYFSETQRNKGNFPGRFSGRQFSNSRSEMNVSTLELGDSALYLCASSLPGNNEQFFGPGTRLTVL.